This T cell receptor (beta chain) was profiled in a study of blood T cells in healthy people across ages. Germline loops: CDR1 MDHEN, CDR2 SYDVKM. The CDR3 is 14 residues long. V gave up 5 bases and J gave up 2 bases, with 13 bases separating them. Together with a sample-barcoded 5' primer, a J-beta primer mix was included in a second PCR lasting about 7 to 12 cycles. Using its own MiXCR run on the 5' RACE reads, TCRdb lists one record per CDR3 protein. The data hold around 940,000 distinct CDR3 sequences, with around 54% observed a single time. Study-wide findings and caveats: The study lacked donor CMV status, which possibly confounded expanded clonotype changes. Higher diversity, along with more naive CD4+ cells, distinguished long-lived donors from aged donors. Estimates of diversity drawn from one million T cells were considered underestimates. Per million T cells, TCR beta diversity dropped about linearly as age rose.

This clonotype was counted between two and nine times. Its antigen is unknown. This TCR was recovered from a woman aged 60-70 years in good health. The material sequenced was blood. The chain recombines TRBV28 with TRBJ2-7; D might be TRBD1 or TRBD2, each matching 5 bases. CDR3 region: CASSTRGGTYEQYF. The CDR3 DNA sequence: TGTGCCAGCAGTACTAGGGGCGGAACCTACGAGCAGTACTTC.